One sample yielded the 13 T cell receptor beta chains listed below, sequenced in a study of OX40 agonist ivuxolimab in advanced cancers. Profiling relied on immunoSEQ multiplex PCR, and the TCRdb table lists in-frame clones only, not all of them. The sample has some 84,000 clones; about 92% are singletons. The sample was CD4+ or CD8+ T cells sorted from blood, taken in a trial of the OX40 agonist ivuxolimab. The receptor source for this set is an adult with an advanced solid tumor such as melanoma, head and neck, liver or kidney cancer.

The chain links TRBV4-1 to TRBJ2-5; a weak D match, TRBD2 (6 bases). The V gene lost 0 bases and the J gene lost 5 bases, with 13 bases spanning the gap. The CDR3 loop spans 15 amino acids. Germline V gene data show CDR1 as MGHRA and CDR2 as YSYEKL. As DNA, the CDR3 is TGCGCCAGCAGCCAAGAGCGAACCGGAGGGGAGACCCAGTACTTC. Encoded protein: CASSQERTGGETQYF.

This rearrangement joins TRBV9 to TRBJ2-1; possibly TRBD1 for D (6 bases). With 2 bases removed from V and 7 bases from J, the gap between germline ends came to 16 bases. Germline V gives CDR1 SGDLS, CDR2 YYNGEE. The CDR3 contains 15 residues. Written as DNA, the CDR3 is TGTGCCAGCAGCGTCTCCGACAGGACAACAAATGAGCAGTTCTTC. Translation: CASSVSDRTTNEQFF.

This sequence joins TRBV4-1 and TRBJ1-2; tentative D call: TRBD1 (6 bases). V was cut by 1 base and J by 2 bases, with 11 bases left in between. The V gene's germline CDR1 is MGHRA and CDR2 YSYEKL. The CDR3 covers 15 residues. Here the CDR3 reads CASSQGPGQNYGYTF. CDR3 DNA sequence: TGCGCCAGCAGCCAAGGGCCGGGACAAAACTATGGCTACACCTTC.

The chain has TRBV11-2 and TRBJ2-7; TRBD1 agrees at 7 bases. Trimming at V came to 4 bases and at J to 6 bases, leaving 3 bases not matched to a gene. Germline loops: CDR1 SGHAT, CDR2 FQNNGV. The CDR3 consists of 12 residues. In DNA form, the CDR3 reads TGTGCCAGCAGCTCACAGGGGAGCGAGCAGTACTTC. This encodes CASSSQGSEQYF.

V is TRBV7-6 and J is TRBJ2-7, with 10 bases lining up with TRBD1. This CDR3 is built from 14 residues. Trimming took 5 bases from V and 6 from J; bases not matched to a gene: 7. Per the germline V gene, CDR1 is SGHVS and CDR2 is FNYEAQ. CDR3: CASSRTGGAGEQYF. The CDR3 bases are TGTGCCAGCAGCCGGACAGGGGGGGCGGGCGAGCAGTACTTC.

The chain employs TRBV4-1 and TRBJ2-3; the D is unclear. CDR1 MGHRA and CDR2 YSYEKL come from the germline V gene. This CDR3 comprises 16 residues. Trimming cost V 0 bases and J 0 bases, with 10 bases left between them. Here the CDR3 reads CASSQEGGSSTDTQYF. The CDR3 DNA follows: TGCGCCAGCAGCCAAGAAGGCGGTTCTAGCACAGATACGCAGTATTTT.

Details on this clone: This sample also contains other DNA sequences that code for the same CDR3. V is TRBV5-1 and J is TRBJ1-1; no reliable D call. The CDR3 has 11 residues. Trimming left V 0 bases short and J 5 bases short, with 2 bases between. CDR1 and CDR2 (germline): SGHRS, YFSETQ. The DNA of the CDR3 is TGCGCCAGCAGCTTGGGAACTGAAGCTTTCTTT. Protein sequence: CASSLGTEAFF.

J is TRBJ2-7 and V is TRBV5-1; 7 bases are a match to TRBD1. The germline V gene has CDR1 SGHRS and CDR2 YFSETQ. V gave up 3 bases and J gave up 2 bases; unmatched junction bases: 8. The length of the CDR3 is 15 residues. Written as DNA, the CDR3 is TGCGCCAGCAGCTCGCCGGACAGGTACACCTACGAGCAGTACTTC. Residues: CASSSPDRYTYEQYF.

The chain links TRBV10-3 to TRBJ2-1; 9 nucleotides line up with TRBD2. The CDR3 has 18 residues. Germline CDR1 reads ENHRY; CDR2 reads SYGVKD. Trimming took 0 bases from V and 1 from J; bases not matched to a gene: 7. This CDR3 is CAISESDSGGPSYNEQFF. The CDR3 DNA reads as TGTGCCATCAGTGAGTCAGATAGCGGGGGCCCTTCCTACAATGAGCAGTTCTTC.

The chain employs TRBV5-6 and TRBJ1-2; D is uncertain. CDR3 length: 17 amino acids. Trimming stripped 0 bases from V and 2 bases from J, with 17 bases between. Per germline, CDR1 SGHDT and CDR2 YYEEEE. In DNA, the CDR3 is TGTGCCAGCAGCTTGGGGGCCTCGGGCCTTTCGAACTATGGCTACACCTTC. Translation gives CASSLGASGLSNYGYTF.

The rearrangement joins TRBV2 to TRBJ2-1, with D tentatively TRBD1 (6 bases). This CDR3 comprises 15 residues. The germline gives CDR1 SNHLY, CDR2 FYNNEI. The ends were cut back, 3 bases at V and 5 bases at J, with 14 bases in the middle. CDR3 sequence reads: CASSDPRRTDNEQFF. DNA of the CDR3: TGTGCCAGCAGTGACCCCCGGCGGACAGACAATGAGCAGTTCTTC.

The V and J genes are TRBV10-2 and TRBJ1-1; the match to TRBD1 covers 10 bases. V gave up 0 bases and J gave up 6 bases; unmatched junction bases: 4. Germline loops: CDR1 WSHSY, CDR2 SAAADI. There are 15 residues in the CDR3. CDR3 in amino acids: CASSESGTGDPEAFF. The CDR3 region has the DNA TGCGCCAGCAGTGAGTCGGGGACAGGGGACCCTGAAGCTTTCTTT.

Only one count was recorded for this clone. V usage is TRBV7-9 and J usage is TRBJ2-7; TRBD1 might be the D (5 bases). The CDR3 is 14 amino acids. V dropped 4 bases and J dropped 5 bases, with 15 bases sitting between them. The germline V gene has CDR1 SEHNR and CDR2 FQNEAQ (reference sequence). CDR3 amino acids: CASSYPSRVHEQYF. The CDR3 nucleotides are TGTGCCAGCAGCTATCCCTCCAGGGTCCACGAGCAGTACTTC.